This TCR beta chain was captured by sequencing in a study of regulatory dendritic cells for organ transplantation. Background on the study: Regulatory dendritic cells were monocyte-derived, receiving vitamin D3 on days 0 and 4 and IL-10 on day 4.

Here immunoSEQ multiplex PCR was the method, and the copy in TCRdb shows in-frame clones only, minus some. The data contain about 11,000 clones, about 75% of them singletons. CFSE-labeled sorted T cells met regulatory or mature dendritic cells for around five days. Worth noting for this clone: Its antigen is as yet unknown.

The germline gives CDR1 SGHNT, CDR2 YENEEA. CDR3 length: 16 residues. The J segment lost 3 bases and the V segment lost 3 bases, leaving 9 bases of the junction unmatched. Sequencing input: memory CD4+ T cells from blood cultured with regulatory dendritic cells. Described subset: CD45RO+ memory T cells. The V and J genes are TRBV11-3 and TRBJ1-1; TRBD1 agrees at 8 bases. The source of this sequence is a human donor in good health. This chain's CDR3 is CASSFPDREGYTEAFF. Here the CDR3 DNA reads TGTGCCAGCAGCTTCCCGGACAGGGAGGGTTACACTGAAGCTTTCTTT.